Shown below are 4 T cell receptor beta chains from a single sample sequenced in a study of blood T cell repertoires in COVID-19. Data came from immunoSEQ multiplex PCR; TCRdb stores just in-frame clones and leaves some out. The repertoire holds 140,000 or so clones, with about three quarters as singletons. The sequencing input was peripheral blood. The receptors originated from a man between 45 and 60 years old with acute or convalescent COVID-19.

This clone has just one count. For the CDR3, the DNA is TGTGCCAGTAGCGTAGCGGGGAACACCGGGGAGCTGTTTTTT. This codes for CASSVAGNTGELFF. The chain combines TRBV19 with TRBJ2-2; TRBD2 matches at 7 bases. In germline, CDR1 is LNHDA, CDR2 SQIVND (reference sequence). This CDR3 is built from 14 residues. The junction had 2 bases not matched to a gene; V was cut back by 6 bases and J by 1 base.

The CDR3 sequence is CASSDQGPRGNYGYTF. The CDR3 DNA is TGTGCCAGCTCCGACCAGGGGCCGAGGGGAAACTATGGCTACACCTTC. J is TRBJ1-2 and V is TRBV18; a possible D gene is TRBD1 (6 bases). Germline values: CDR1 KGHSH, CDR2 LQKENI. CDR3 length: 16 amino acids. The V end was cut by 6 bases, the J end by 2 bases, with 19 bases between. Variable domain in full (rest from reference TRBV18 and TRBJ1-2): NAGVMQNPRHLVRRRGQEARLRCSPMKGHSHVYWYRQLPEEGLKFMVYLQKENIIDESGMPKERFSAEFPKEGPSILRIQQVVRGDSAAYFCASSDQGPRGNYGYTFGSGTRLTVV.

The chain carries TRBV6-1 and TRBJ1-5; the D gene is possibly TRBD1 (6 bases). Trimming took 0 bases from V and 7 from J, leaving 19 bases between them. The CDR3 covers 17 residues. Per the germline V gene, CDR1 is MNHNS and CDR2 is SASEGT. The CDR3: CASSEAPPGGLGQPQHF. The CDR3 bases are TGTGCCAGCAGTGAAGCCCCGCCCGGGGGGCTTGGACAGCCCCAGCATTTT.

Only a few counts were recorded for this clone. This chain uses TRBV5-6 with TRBJ2-5; 10 bases align to TRBD1. J lost 3 bases, V lost 4 bases, and 3 bases had no gene match. The CDR3 is 14 residues long. Germline V gives CDR1 SGHDT, CDR2 YYEEEE. CDR3 loop: CASSEGQGKETQYF. Written as DNA, the CDR3 is TGTGCCAGCAGCGAGGGACAGGGGAAAGAGACCCAGTACTTC.